This TCR beta chain was recorded in a study of shared clonotypes between healthy human individuals. The J segment lost 3 bases and the V segment lost 4 bases, leaving 6 bases of the junction unmatched. The germline V gene encodes CDR1 MDHEN and CDR2 SYDVKM. The CDR3 is 16 amino acids. Per the original methods: ImmunoSEQ output lacked quality scores and full-length reads, limiting matched filtering. Clones were read by immunoSEQ multiplex PCR, and TCRdb kept only the in-frame ones, dropping some. That table furnishes V, J and clone size, whereas the DNA furnished D and trimming. The table has about 2.4 million clones, roughly 93% seen once.

J is TRBJ2-7 and V is TRBV28; TRBD2 matches 13 bases. The receptor comes from a young man in good health. Some clones in this sample may be carry-over from other donors' samples. The sequenced sample was naive CD4+ T cells from PBMCs. Subset here: CD45RA+ positively selected. The CDR3 spells CASSSMGLAGNYEQYF. The CDR3 coding sequence is TGTGCCAGCAGTTCCATGGGACTAGCGGGGAACTACGAGCAGTACTTC.